The present T cell receptor (beta chain) was sequenced within a study of tumor and adjacent non-tumor tissue in lung cancer. Of note for this clonotype: The junction and the germline gene differ at one end; a read error may be behind it.

Germline V gene data show CDR1 as MNHEY and CDR2 as SVGAGI. This CDR3 has 15 residues. This sample's RNA came from whole unsorted tissue. More than 3 cm separated this lung sample from the edge of the tumor. A modified ARM-PCR protocol with three rounds of nested PCR amplified TCRbeta. TCRdb reprocessed the multiplex PCR reads with MiXCR, giving one entry per CDR3 protein. The sample has about 86,000 distinct CDR3 sequences, approximately 73% seen once. J is TRBJ2-3 and V is TRBV6-5; the D gene is possibly TRBD1 (6 bases). Sequenced input: distant non-tumor lung tissue. The receptor was isolated from a woman in her forties or fifties with non-small cell lung cancer. Written as DNA, the CDR3 is TGTGCCAGCAGTACGGGACAAGCGGTCACAGATACGCGGTATTTT. It yields the protein CASSTGQAVTDTRYF.